The 3 T cell receptor beta chains below all came from one sample that was sequenced in a study of T cell repertoires in cytomegalovirus infection. Antigens of these TCRs are unknown. TCRdb analysed the reads with MiXCR anew, one entry per CDR3 protein. The sample has about 830,000 distinct CDR3 sequences, approximately 32% seen once. Here the sequenced sample was cultured CD8+ T cells from PBMCs, taken from culture after CMV antigen stimulation. These receptors came from a human donor in good health (CMV status not recorded). Some clones in this sample may be carry-over from other donors' samples.

J is TRBJ2-6 and V is TRBV6-8, with 7 bases identical to TRBD1. V lost 5 bases, J lost 0 bases, and 28 bases stayed unmatched. This CDR3 contains 24 residues. Germline V gene data show CDR1 as MNHGY and CDR2 as SAAAGT. CDR3 nucleotides: TGTGCCAGCAGTCGCCATGCCCCGACACGAATCCGGGACAGAATTTTCTCTGGGGCCAACGTCCTGACTTTC. Translating gives CASSRHAPTRIRDRIFSGANVLTF.

J is TRBJ2-7 and V is TRBV10-3; D is unclear. Germline assignment: CDR1 ENHRY and CDR2 SYGVKD. This CDR3 has 16 amino acids. With 3 bases removed from V and 2 bases from J, the gap between germline ends came to 17 bases. The CDR3 here is CAISEVSPETPYEQYF. The CDR3 DNA sequence: TGTGCCATCAGTGAAGTTTCCCCGGAGACGCCCTACGAGCAGTACTTC.

The chain combines TRBV3-1 with TRBJ2-7, with D tentatively TRBD2 (5 bases). Looked up from germline, CDR1 is LGHDT and CDR2 is YNNKEL (reference sequence). With 4 bases removed from V and 3 bases from J, the gap between germline ends came to 16 bases. This CDR3 contains 15 residues. The CDR3 DNA follows: TGTGCCAGCAGCCTGGAGAGGGCACCTTTCTACGAGCAGTACTTC. It yields the protein CASSLERAPFYEQYF.